This TCR beta chain comes out of a study of identical twins. With regard to this clonotype: No antigen is known for it.

The donors were all healthy and Caucasian. Regarding the study as a whole: Cross-sectional statistics, not tracking of the same donors, supported the conclusions.

One entry per CDR3 protein, called by TCRdb with MiXCR from the 5' RACE reads. The sample consists of fewer than 800,000 distinct CDR3 sequences, under 8.5% of them appearing once. CDR3 length: 12 residues. Trimming left V 5 bases short and J 8 bases short, with 12 bases between. Per the germline V gene, CDR1 is KGHSH and CDR2 is LQKENI. The same specimen was also included in a second study, on yellow fever vaccine responses in identical twins. According to that study: Twins' T cell vaccine responses reportedly looked partly convergent, partly personalized.

The receptor was isolated from a woman younger than 35 in good health. The rearrangement uses TRBV18 and TRBJ1-2; weak D call: TRBD1 (5 bases). Sequenced input: PBMCs. CDR3 nucleotide sequence: TGTGCCAGCTCAACGGGGACGGAAGGCTACACCTTC. Its protein product is CASSTGTEGYTF. The full variable domain, completed using reference TRBV18 and TRBJ1-2, is NAGVMQNPRHLVRRRGQEARLRCSPMKGHSHVYWYRQLPEEGLKFMVYLQKENIIDESGMPKERFSAEFPKEGPSILRIQQVVRGDSAAYFCASSTGTEGYTFGSGTRLTVV.